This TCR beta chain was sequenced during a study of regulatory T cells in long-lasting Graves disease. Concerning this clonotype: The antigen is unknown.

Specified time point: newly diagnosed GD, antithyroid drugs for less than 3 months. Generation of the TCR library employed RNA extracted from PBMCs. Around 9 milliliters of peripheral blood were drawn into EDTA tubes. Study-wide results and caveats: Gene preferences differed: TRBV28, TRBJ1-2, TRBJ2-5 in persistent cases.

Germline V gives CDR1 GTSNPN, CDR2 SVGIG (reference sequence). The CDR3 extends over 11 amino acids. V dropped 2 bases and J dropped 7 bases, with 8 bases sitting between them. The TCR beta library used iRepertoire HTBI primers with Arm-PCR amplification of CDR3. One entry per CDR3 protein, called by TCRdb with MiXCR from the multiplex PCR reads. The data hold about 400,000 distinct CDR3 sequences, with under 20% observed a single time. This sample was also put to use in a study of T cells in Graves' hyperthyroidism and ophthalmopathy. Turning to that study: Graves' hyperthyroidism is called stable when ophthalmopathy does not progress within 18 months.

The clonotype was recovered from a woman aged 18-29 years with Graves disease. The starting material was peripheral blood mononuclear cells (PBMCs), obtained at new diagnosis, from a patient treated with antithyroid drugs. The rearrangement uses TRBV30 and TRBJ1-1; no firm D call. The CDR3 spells CAWSRRLEAFF. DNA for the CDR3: TGTGCCTGGAGTCGTCGGCTTGAAGCTTTCTTT.